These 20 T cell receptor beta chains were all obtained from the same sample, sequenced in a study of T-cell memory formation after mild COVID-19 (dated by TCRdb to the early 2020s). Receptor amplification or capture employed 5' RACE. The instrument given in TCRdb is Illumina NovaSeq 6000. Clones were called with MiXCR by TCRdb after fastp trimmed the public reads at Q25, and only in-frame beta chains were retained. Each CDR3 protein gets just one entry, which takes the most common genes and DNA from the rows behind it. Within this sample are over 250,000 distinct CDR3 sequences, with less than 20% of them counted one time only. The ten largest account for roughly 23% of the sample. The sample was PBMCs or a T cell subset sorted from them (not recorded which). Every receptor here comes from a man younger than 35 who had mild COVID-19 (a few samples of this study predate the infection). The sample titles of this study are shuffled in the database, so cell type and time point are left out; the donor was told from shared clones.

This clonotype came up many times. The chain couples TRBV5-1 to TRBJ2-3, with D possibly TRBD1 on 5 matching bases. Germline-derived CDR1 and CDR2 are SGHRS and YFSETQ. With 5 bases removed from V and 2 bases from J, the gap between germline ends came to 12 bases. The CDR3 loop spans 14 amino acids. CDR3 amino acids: CASRPTDNTDTQYF. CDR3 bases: TGCGCCAGCAGACCGACAGATAACACAGATACGCAGTATTTT.

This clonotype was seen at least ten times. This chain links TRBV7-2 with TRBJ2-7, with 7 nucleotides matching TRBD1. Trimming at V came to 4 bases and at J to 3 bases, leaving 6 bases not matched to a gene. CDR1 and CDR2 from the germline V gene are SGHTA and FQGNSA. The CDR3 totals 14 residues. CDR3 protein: CASSSNRDSYEQYF. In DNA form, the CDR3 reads TGTGCCAGCAGCTCTAACCGGGACAGCTACGAGCAGTACTTC.

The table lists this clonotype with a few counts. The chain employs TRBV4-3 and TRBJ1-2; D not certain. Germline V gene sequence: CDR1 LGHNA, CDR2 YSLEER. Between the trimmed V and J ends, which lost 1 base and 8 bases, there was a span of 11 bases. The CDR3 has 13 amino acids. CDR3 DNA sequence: TGCGCCAGCAGCCAAGCGTCGGGTCGCGGCTACACCTTC. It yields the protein CASSQASGRGYTF.

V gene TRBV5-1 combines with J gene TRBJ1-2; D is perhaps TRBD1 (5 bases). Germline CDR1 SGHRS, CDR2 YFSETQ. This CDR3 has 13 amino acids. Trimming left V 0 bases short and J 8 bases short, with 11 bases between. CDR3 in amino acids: CASSLERGGGYTF. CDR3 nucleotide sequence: TGCGCCAGCAGCTTGGAGAGGGGCGGAGGCTACACCTTC.

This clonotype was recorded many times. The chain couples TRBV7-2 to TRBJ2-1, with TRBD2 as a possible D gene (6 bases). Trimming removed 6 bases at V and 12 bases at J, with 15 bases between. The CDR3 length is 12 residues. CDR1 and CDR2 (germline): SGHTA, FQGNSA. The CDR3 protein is CASSPTSLLQFF. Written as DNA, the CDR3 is TGTGCCAGCAGTCCTACTAGCCTCCTGCAGTTCTTC.

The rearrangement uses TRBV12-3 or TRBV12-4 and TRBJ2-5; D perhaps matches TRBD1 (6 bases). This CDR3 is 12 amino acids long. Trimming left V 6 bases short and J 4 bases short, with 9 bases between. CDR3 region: CASRRGTETQYF. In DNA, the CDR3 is TGTGCCAGCAGGAGGGGGACAGAGACCCAGTACTTC.

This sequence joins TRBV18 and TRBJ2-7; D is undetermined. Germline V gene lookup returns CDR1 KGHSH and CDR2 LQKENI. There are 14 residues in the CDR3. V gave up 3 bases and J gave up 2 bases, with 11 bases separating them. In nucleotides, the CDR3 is TGTGCCAGCTCACCCCCATCGGTTCCCTACGAGCAGTACGTC. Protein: CASSPPSVPYEQYV.

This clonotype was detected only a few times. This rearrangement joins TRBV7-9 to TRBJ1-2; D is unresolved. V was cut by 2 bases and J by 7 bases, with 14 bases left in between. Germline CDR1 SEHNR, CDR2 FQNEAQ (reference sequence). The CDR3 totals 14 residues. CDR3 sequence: CASSLSGGFSGYTF. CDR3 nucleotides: TGTGCCAGCAGCTTATCGGGAGGATTCAGTGGCTACACCTTC.

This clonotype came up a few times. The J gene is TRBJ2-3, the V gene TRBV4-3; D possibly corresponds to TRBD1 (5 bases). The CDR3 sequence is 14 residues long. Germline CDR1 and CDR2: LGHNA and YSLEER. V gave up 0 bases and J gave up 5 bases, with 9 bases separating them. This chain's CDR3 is CASSQDPGIDTQYF. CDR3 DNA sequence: TGCGCCAGCAGCCAAGATCCAGGGATAGATACGCAGTATTTT.

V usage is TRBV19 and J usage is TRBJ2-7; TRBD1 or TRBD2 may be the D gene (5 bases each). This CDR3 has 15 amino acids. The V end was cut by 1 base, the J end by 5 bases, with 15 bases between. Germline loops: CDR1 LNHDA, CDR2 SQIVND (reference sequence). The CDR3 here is CASSIGVRGRHEQYF. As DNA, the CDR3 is TGTGCCAGTAGTATAGGCGTTCGGGGACGCCACGAGCAGTACTTC.

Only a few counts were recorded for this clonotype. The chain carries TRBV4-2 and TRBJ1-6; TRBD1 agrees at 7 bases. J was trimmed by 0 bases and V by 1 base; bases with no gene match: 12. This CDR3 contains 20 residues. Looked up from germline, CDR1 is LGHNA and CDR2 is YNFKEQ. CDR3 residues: CASSQGGGDSDISYNSPLHF. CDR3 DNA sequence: TGTGCCAGCAGCCAAGGGGGCGGGGACAGTGACATCTCCTATAATTCACCCCTCCACTTT.

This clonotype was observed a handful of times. CDR3 in amino acids: CASSLGGLAGGPDYNEQFF. The CDR3 DNA sequence: TGCGCCAGCAGCTTGGGCGGGCTAGCGGGGGGGCCGGACTACAATGAGCAGTTCTTC. The chain joins TRBV5-1 to TRBJ2-1, with 12 bases identical to TRBD2. The germline CDR1 and CDR2 sequences are SGHRS and YFSETQ. V shed 0 bases and J 3 bases; nucleotides not matched to a gene: 10. This CDR3 comprises 19 residues.

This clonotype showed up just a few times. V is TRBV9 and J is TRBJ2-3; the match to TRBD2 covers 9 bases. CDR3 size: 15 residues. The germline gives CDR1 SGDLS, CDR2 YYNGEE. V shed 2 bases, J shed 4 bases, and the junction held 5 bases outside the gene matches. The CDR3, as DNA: TGTGCCAGCAGCGTCTCTGCGGGGGGGGCAGATACGCAGTATTTT. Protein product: CASSVSAGGADTQYF.

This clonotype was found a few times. This CDR3 reads CATSDGWEETQYF. For the CDR3, the DNA is TGTGCCACCAGTGATGGGTGGGAAGAGACCCAGTACTTC. The V call is TRBV24-1, the J call TRBJ2-5, with D unclear. CDR3 size: 13 residues. The germline CDR1 and CDR2 sequences are KGHDR and SFDVKD. V was pared by 3 bases and J by 3 bases, with 7 bases between.

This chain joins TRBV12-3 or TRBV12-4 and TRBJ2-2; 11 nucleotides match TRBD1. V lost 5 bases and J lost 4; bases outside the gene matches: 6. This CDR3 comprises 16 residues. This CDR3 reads CASSPGQGAGTGELFF. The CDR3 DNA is TGTGCCAGCAGTCCCGGACAGGGGGCAGGCACCGGGGAGCTGTTTTTT.

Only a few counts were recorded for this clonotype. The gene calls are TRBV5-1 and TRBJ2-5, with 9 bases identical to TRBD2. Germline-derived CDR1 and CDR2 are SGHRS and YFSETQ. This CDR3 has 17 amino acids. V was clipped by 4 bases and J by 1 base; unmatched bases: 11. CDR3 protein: CASSRTSSGAPQETQYF. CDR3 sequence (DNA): TGCGCCAGCAGCCGGACCTCTAGCGGGGCGCCCCAAGAGACCCAGTACTTC.

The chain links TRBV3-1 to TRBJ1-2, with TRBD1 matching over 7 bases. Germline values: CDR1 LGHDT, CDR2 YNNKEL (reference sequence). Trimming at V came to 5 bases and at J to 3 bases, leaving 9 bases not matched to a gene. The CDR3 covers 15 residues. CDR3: CASSKWDSPDYGYTF. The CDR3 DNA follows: TGTGCCAGCAGCAAATGGGACAGTCCGGACTATGGCTACACCTTC. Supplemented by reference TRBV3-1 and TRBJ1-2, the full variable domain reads DTAVSQTPKYLVTQMGNDKSIKCEQNLGHDTMYWYKQDSKKFLKIMFSYNNKELIINETVPNRFSPKSPDKAHLNLHINSLELGDSAVYFCASSKWDSPDYGYTFGSGTRLTVV.

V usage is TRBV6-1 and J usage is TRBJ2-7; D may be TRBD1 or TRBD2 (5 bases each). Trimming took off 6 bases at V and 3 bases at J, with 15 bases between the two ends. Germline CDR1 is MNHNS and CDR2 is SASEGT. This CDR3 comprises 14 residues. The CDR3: CASRPMGVRYEQYV. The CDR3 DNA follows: TGTGCCAGCAGACCAATGGGGGTCCGCTACGAGCAGTACGTC.

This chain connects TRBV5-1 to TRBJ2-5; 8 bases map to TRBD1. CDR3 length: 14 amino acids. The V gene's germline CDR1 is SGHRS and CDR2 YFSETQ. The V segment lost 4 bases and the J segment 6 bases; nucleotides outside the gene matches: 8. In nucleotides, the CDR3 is TGCGCCAGCAGCCCTGGACAGGGTAAGAAGACCCAGTACTTC. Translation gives CASSPGQGKKTQYF.

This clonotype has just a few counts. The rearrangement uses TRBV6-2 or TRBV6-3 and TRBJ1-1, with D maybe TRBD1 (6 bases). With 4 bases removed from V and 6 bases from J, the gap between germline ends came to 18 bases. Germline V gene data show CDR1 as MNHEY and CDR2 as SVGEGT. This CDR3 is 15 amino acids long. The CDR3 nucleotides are TGTGCCAGCAGTTGGAGGGGTGCGGGGGGCCCTGAAGCTTTCTTT. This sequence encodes CASSWRGAGGPEAFF.